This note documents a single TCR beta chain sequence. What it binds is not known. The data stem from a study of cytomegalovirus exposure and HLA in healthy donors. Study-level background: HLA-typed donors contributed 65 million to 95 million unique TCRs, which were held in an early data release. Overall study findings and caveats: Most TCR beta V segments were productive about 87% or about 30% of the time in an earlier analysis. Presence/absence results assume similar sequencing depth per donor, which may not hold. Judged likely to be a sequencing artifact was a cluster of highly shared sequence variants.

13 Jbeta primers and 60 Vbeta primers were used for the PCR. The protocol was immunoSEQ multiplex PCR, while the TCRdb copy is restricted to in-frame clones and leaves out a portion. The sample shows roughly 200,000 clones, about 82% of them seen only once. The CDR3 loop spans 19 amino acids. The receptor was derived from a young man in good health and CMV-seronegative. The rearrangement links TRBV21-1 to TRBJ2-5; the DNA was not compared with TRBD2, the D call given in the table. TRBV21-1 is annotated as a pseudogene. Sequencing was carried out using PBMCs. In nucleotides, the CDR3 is TGTGCCAGCAGCACCGACGATTACCTAGCGGGGGGCCTCCAAGAGACCCAGTACTTC. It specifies CASSTDDYLAGGLQETQYF.